Listed below are T cell receptor beta chains from one sample, sequenced in a study of blood T cells in healthy people across ages. TCRdb fed the 5' RACE reads into MiXCR, producing one record per CDR3 protein. The sample has around 1,900,000 distinct CDR3 sequences; approximately 40% are singletons. Sequencing was done on a sample of blood. The source is a human donor in good health. Each CDR3 is given with its conserved first and last residue. The D gene is left open where the match is weak. Some rows have no size entry. The others give once, few or many, or a class for an expanded clone.

D gene	J gene	CDR3 length	V gene	clone size	CDR3 protein	CDR3 DNA
-	TRBJ2-3	15	TRBV7-2	-	CASSLQGLIGDTQYF	TGTGCCAGCAGCTTACAGGGTCTAATAGGAGATACGCAGTATTTT
-	TRBJ2-7	15	TRBV20-1	-	CSARDQGEEDYEQYF	TGCAGTGCTAGAGATCAGGGAGAGGAGGACTACGAGCAGTACTTC
TRBD1	TRBJ1-1	16	TRBV10-3	-	CAISPRTGAVNTEAFF	TGTGCCATCAGCCCCCGGACAGGGGCGGTGAACACTGAAGCTTTCTTT
TRBD2	TRBJ2-1	15	TRBV7-2	-	CASTVLAGGSYEQFF	TGTGCCAGCACCGTACTAGCGGGGGGGTCCTACGAGCAGTTCTTC
-	TRBJ1-2	15	TRBV4-1	-	CASSLEFSSSYGYTF	TGCGCCAGCAGCCTCGAGTTCAGCAGCTCCTATGGCTACACCTTC
TRBD1	TRBJ2-2	17	TRBV4-2	many	CASSQDWTGTNTGELFF	TGTGCCAGCAGCCAAGATTGGACAGGGACAAACACCGGGGAGCTGTTTTTT
TRBD2	TRBJ2-1	15	TRBV20-1	-	CSARDSRTSDVRQFF	TGCAGTGCTAGAGATAGCCGGACTAGCGACGTGAGGCAGTTCTTC
-	TRBJ2-7	13	TRBV27	-	CASIPPSGYEQYF	TGTGCCAGCATTCCACCCTCAGGCTACGAGCAGTACTTC
-	TRBJ2-3	14	TRBV5-1	-	CASSSPDSSDTQYF	TGCGCCAGCAGCTCGCCAGATAGCTCAGATACGCAGTATTTT
-	TRBJ2-2	14	TRBV20-1	-	CSLLGSGITGELFF	TGCAGTCTGCTAGGATCAGGGATCACCGGGGAGCTGTTTTTT
TRBD1	TRBJ1-4	14	TRBV20-1	many	CSADPTGKNEKLFF	TGCAGTGCTGACCCGACAGGGAAAAATGAAAAACTGTTTTTT
TRBD2	TRBJ2-1	15	TRBV9	-	CASSHRLAADNEQFF	TGTGCCAGCAGCCACCGACTAGCGGCCGACAATGAGCAGTTCTTC
-	TRBJ1-2	14	TRBV20-1	few	CSAGTGGGLYGYTF	TGCAGTGCGGGGACGGGAGGAGGTCTATATGGCTACACCTTC
-	TRBJ1-2	15	TRBV20-1	-	CSARDMGRTNYGYTF	TGTAGTGCTAGAGATATGGGCAGAACTAACTATGGCTACACCTTC
TRBD1	TRBJ2-1	13	TRBV4-1	-	CASRGQNYNEQFF	TGCGCCAGCCGGGGACAGAACTACAATGAGCAGTTCTTC
-	TRBJ2-5	13	TRBV2	few	CASREDGQETQYF	TGTGCCAGCAGAGAGGACGGGCAAGAGACCCAGTACTTC
TRBD1	TRBJ1-1	14	TRBV6-5	once	CASSQSGTGEAAFF	TGTGCCAGCAGTCAGAGCGGGACAGGGGAAGCTGCTTTCTTT
TRBD1	TRBJ1-6	17	TRBV5-1	few	CASSPGTGKDSNSPLHF	TGCGCCAGCAGCCCTGGGACAGGGAAAGACTCTAATTCACCCCTCCACTTT
-	TRBJ1-1	10	TRBV30	-	CACRGTEAFF	TGTGCCTGCAGGGGTACTGAAGCTTTCTTT
TRBD2	TRBJ2-7	16	TRBV6-6	-	CASSYSGVRGGGEQYF	TGTGCCAGCAGTTACTCGGGAGTGCGCGGGGGAGGCGAGCAGTACTTC
-	TRBJ2-3	15	TRBV5-1	-	CASSLWRGREDTQYF	TGCGCCAGCAGCTTGTGGCGGGGTCGGGAGGATACGCAGTATTTT
-	TRBJ1-1	15	TRBV3-1	-	CASSPRRETAGGAFF	TGTGCCAGCAGCCCCCGACGGGAGACAGCAGGTGGGGCTTTCTTT
TRBD2	TRBJ2-3	17	TRBV5-1	-	CASSLVPSGDTTDTQYF	TGCGCCAGCAGCTTGGTGCCTAGCGGGGACACCACAGATACGCAGTATTTT
-	TRBJ2-3	16	TRBV7-3	-	CASSSSGALPRDTQYF	TGTGCCAGCAGCTCCTCGGGGGCCCTCCCAAGGGATACGCAGTATTTT
-	TRBJ2-7	13	TRBV6-2/TRBV6-3	once	CASSKTEYYEQYF	TGTGCCAGCAGCAAGACAGAATACTACGAGCAGTACTTC